A single TCR beta chain is shown here with its context. This PCR relied on a set of 60 Vbeta primers and 13 Jbeta primers. TCRdb keeps only in-frame clones here, not all; method: immunoSEQ multiplex PCR. The repertoire holds some 240,000 clones, with around 90% as singletons. These data are taken from a study of cytomegalovirus exposure and HLA in healthy donors. Though nominally healthy at sampling, donors likely had unrecorded immune exposures. CDR1 GTSNPN and CDR2 SVGIG come from the germline V gene (reference sequence). V trimming: 5 bases; J trimming: 12 bases; junction bases outside the gene matches: 11. The CDR3 extends over 13 amino acids.

Sequenced material: PBMCs. This chain joins TRBV30 and TRBJ2-7, with TRBD2 identical over 12 bases. The sequence was collected from a girl aged 2 to 9 in good health and CMV-seronegative. CDR3 region: CAWGLAGTSLGYF. CDR3 coding DNA: TGTGCCTGGGGACTAGCGGGGACATCGTTAGGGTACTTC.